These T cell receptor beta chains were read from a single sample in a study of radiotherapy plus CTLA-4 blockade in lung cancer. The table came from immunoSEQ multiplex PCR; TCRdb's copy has only in-frame clones and leaves some out. The table lists roughly 110,000 clones, over 65% of them singletons, with 2.4% in the top ten. Sample: peripheral blood, taken from a patient treated with radiotherapy plus ipilimumab. The receptors come from a human donor with non-small cell lung cancer that progressed on radiotherapy plus ipilimumab. Some clones in this sample may be carry-over from other donors' samples. CDR3s include the opening cysteine and the closing phenylalanine or tryptophan. A D gene is named only where the DNA matches it firmly. Clone size is given for some rows only: seen once, a few or many times, or a class if the clone is expanded.

size	V	D	J	DNA	CDR3
once	TRBV5-4	NA	TRBJ2-5	TGTGCCAGCAGCTCCGGAAGTCCCCTTTGGGAGCAGTACTTC	CASSSGSPLWEQYF
NA	TRBV5-1	NA	TRBJ1-1	TGCGCCAGCAGCTTGCCTGGATTGAGTAGTGAAGCTTTCTTT	CASSLPGLSSEAFF
NA	TRBV5-1	TRBD1	TRBJ2-1	TGCGCCAGCAGTAGACAGGGTGGAAATGAGCAGTTCTTC	CASSRQGGNEQFF
NA	TRBV6-6	NA	TRBJ2-7	TGTGCCAGCACGGGGGAAAAGTACGAGCAGTACTTC	CASTGEKYEQYF
NA	TRBV21-1	NA	TRBJ2-5	TGTGCCAGCAGCACCCGGGAGGGCTGCCAAGAGACCCAGTACTTC	CASSTREGCQETQYF
NA	TRBV9	NA	TRBJ2-2	TGTGCCAGCAGCAAAGAATTGGGACGACAATACACCGGGGAGCTGTTTTTT	CASSKELGRQYTGELFF
NA	TRBV5-1	NA	TRBJ2-5	TGCGCCAGCAGCCCGCCCCAGGGAGAGACCCAGTACTTC	CASSPPQGETQYF
NA	TRBV19	NA	TRBJ2-5	TGTGCCAGTAGTACCCACAGACACCTCCGAGAGACCCAGTACTTC	CASSTHRHLRETQYF
NA	TRBV6-6	NA	TRBJ2-3	TGTGCCAGCAGTTACTCGGATACGCAGTATTTT	CASSYSDTQYF
NA	TRBV11-3	NA	TRBJ1-3	TGTGCCAGCCAGCCTCGTATAAAACAGGAGATAAACTCTGGAAACACCATATATTTT	CASQPRIKQEINSGNTIYF
NA	TRBV19	TRBD1	TRBJ2-1	TGTGCCAGTAGTAGAGAATGGGACAGACCCTACAATGAGCAGTTCTTC	CASSREWDRPYNEQFF
NA	TRBV5-1	NA	TRBJ1-2	TGCGCCAGCAGTATCGATCCCCGTAATTATGGCTACACCTTC	CASSIDPRNYGYTF
NA	TRBV7-2	NA	TRBJ1-2	TGTGCCAGCAGCTCTACAGGGTCCGACTATGGCTACACCTTC	CASSSTGSDYGYTF
few	TRBV19	TRBD1	TRBJ1-6	TGTGCCAGTAGTCCTCAACAGGGGGCCCTCCACTTT	CASSPQQGALHF
NA	TRBV5-6	NA	TRBJ1-2	TGTGCCAGCAGCCACTGGGAGGGGCCCTATGGCTACACCTTC	CASSHWEGPYGYTF
NA	TRBV7-9	TRBD2	TRBJ2-2	TGTGCCAGCAGCTTAGCCGCGGGGGGCTCCGGGGAGCTGTTTTTT	CASSLAAGGSGELFF
NA	TRBV7-6	TRBD1	TRBJ2-2	TGTGCCAGCAGCCCCCTGGGAAGGGGGCGAGCCGGGGAGCTGTTTTTT	CASSPLGRGRAGELFF
NA	TRBV30	NA	TRBJ2-7	TGTGCCTGGAGTGTAGGGCAGGGGTCGTTAGAGCAGTACTTC	CAWSVGQGSLEQYF
NA	TRBV27	NA	TRBJ1-6	TGTGCCAGCAGTCGCACCGGGCGTAGCTCCTATAATTCACCCCTCCACTTT	CASSRTGRSSYNSPLHF
NA	TRBV7-9	NA	TRBJ2-3	TGTGCCAGCAGCTTTTCAGGGGCCGTCGGAGATACGCAGTATTTT	CASSFSGAVGDTQYF
once	TRBV29-1	TRBD2	TRBJ2-3	TGCAGCGCTAGCGGGGGGAACACAGATACGCAGTATTTT	CSASGGNTDTQYF
NA	TRBV14	TRBD1	TRBJ2-3	TGTGCCAGCAGAGCCCTCCGAGGGCGAGGACAGGGAACAGATACGCAGTATTTT	CASRALRGRGQGTDTQYF
NA	TRBV5-1	TRBD1	TRBJ2-7	TGCGCCAGCAGCTCACGACAGGGGTTCTCCTACGAGCAGTACTTC	CASSSRQGFSYEQYF
medium-sized	TRBV4-3	TRBD1	TRBJ1-6	TGCGCCAGCAGCCTCCTCTACAGGGGATTGGGTAATTCACCCCTCCACTTT	CASSLLYRGLGNSPLHF
NA	TRBV7-9	NA	TRBJ2-2	TGTGCCAGCAGCTTAGTGGAGGGGGCCGGCACCGGGGAGCTGTTTTTT	CASSLVEGAGTGELFF
NA	TRBV19	NA	TRBJ2-7	TGTGCCAGTAGTTTGGACAGCGGGTACGAGCAGTACTTC	CASSLDSGYEQYF
NA	TRBV13	NA	TRBJ2-2	TGTGCCAGCAGGCCAACCCCTACGAACACCGGGGAGCTGTTTTTT	CASRPTPTNTGELFF
NA	TRBV18	NA	TRBJ2-5	TGTGCCAGCTCACCACTGTACCAAGAGACCCAGTACTTC	CASSPLYQETQYF
NA	TRBV7-3	NA	TRBJ1-5	TGTGCCAGCAGCCGGACGGGTGGCAATCAGCCCCAGCATTTT	CASSRTGGNQPQHF
few	TRBV6-5	TRBD1	TRBJ2-2	TGTGCCAGCAGTTACGTTGCAGGGGGAGACACCGGGGAGCTGTTTTTT	CASSYVAGGDTGELFF
few	TRBV5-6	TRBD1	TRBJ2-3	TGTGCCAGCAGTCAAGGACAGGGTTTGTTGGATACGCAGTATTTT	CASSQGQGLLDTQYF
NA	TRBV5-6	NA	TRBJ1-6	TGTGCCAGCAGCTTGGCCGTGGGGGGCTCACCCCTCCACTTT	CASSLAVGGSPLHF
NA	TRBV14	NA	TRBJ1-1	TGTGCCAGCAGCCAAGATTGGGTGACTGAAGCTTTCTTT	CASSQDWVTEAFF
NA	TRBV7-2	NA	TRBJ1-1	TGTGCCAGCAGCTTCAGTGGGAGAAACACTGAAGCTTTCTTT	CASSFSGRNTEAFF
NA	TRBV7-2	TRBD1	TRBJ1-1	TGTGCCAGCAGCATTGACAGGGCGAGAAACACTGAAGCTTTCTTT	CASSIDRARNTEAFF
NA	TRBV6-5	TRBD1	TRBJ1-2	TGTGCCAGCAGCCCCGGGACAGGGGTTGGCTATGGCTACACCTTC	CASSPGTGVGYGYTF
NA	TRBV5-8	NA	TRBJ2-7	TGTGCCAGCAGCTTACCCAGGGCCTACGAGCAGTACTTC	CASSLPRAYEQYF
NA	TRBV7-6	TRBD1	TRBJ1-2	TGTGCCAGCAGCTTAGGACAGGGATATGGCTACACCTTC	CASSLGQGYGYTF
NA	TRBV19	NA	TRBJ2-7	TGTGCCAGTAGTGAGACAGGAAGCTCCTACGAGCAGTACTTC	CASSETGSSYEQYF
NA	TRBV2	NA	TRBJ1-1	TGTGCCAGCAGGCAGGGGAACACTGAAGCTTTCTTT	CASRQGNTEAFF
NA	TRBV7-2	NA	TRBJ1-2	TGTGCCAGCAGCTTCGGTGCAGGTGCCGGGGGCTACACCTTC	CASSFGAGAGGYTF
NA	TRBV7-3	NA	TRBJ2-2	TGTGCCAGCAGCCCTCGGGTAGGGCAGGGCTCCGGGGAGCTGTTTTTT	CASSPRVGQGSGELFF